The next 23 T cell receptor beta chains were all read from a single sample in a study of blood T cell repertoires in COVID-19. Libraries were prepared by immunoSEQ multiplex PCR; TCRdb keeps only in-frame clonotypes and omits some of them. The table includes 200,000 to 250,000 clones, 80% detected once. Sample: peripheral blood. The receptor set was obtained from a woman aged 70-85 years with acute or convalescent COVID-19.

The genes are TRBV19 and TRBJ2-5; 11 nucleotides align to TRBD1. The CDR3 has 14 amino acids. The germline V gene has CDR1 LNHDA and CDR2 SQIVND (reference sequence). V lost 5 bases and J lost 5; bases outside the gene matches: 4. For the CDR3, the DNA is TGTGCCAGTAGTCGGGGGACAGGGGGGGAGACCCAGTACTTC. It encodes CASSRGTGGETQYF.

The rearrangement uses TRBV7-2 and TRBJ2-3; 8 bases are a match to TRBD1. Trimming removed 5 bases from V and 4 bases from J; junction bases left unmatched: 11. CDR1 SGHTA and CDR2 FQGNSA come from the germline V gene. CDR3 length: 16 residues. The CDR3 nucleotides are TGTGCCAGCAGCCAGAACGGACAGGGTGGGTCAGATACGCAGTATTTT. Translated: CASSQNGQGGSDTQYF. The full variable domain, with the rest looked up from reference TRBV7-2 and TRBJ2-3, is GAGVSQSPSNKVTEKGKDVELRCDPISGHTALYWYRQSLGQGLEFLIYFQGNSAPDKSGLPSDRFSAERTGGSVSTLTIQRTQQEDSAVYLCASSQNGQGGSDTQYFGPGTRLTVL.

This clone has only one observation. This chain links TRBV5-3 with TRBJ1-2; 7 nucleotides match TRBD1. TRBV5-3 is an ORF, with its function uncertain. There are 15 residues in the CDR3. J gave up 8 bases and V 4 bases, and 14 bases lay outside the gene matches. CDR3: CARSPRGVRGQGYTF. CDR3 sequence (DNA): TGTGCCAGAAGCCCCCGGGGCGTGAGGGGGCAAGGCTACACCTTC.

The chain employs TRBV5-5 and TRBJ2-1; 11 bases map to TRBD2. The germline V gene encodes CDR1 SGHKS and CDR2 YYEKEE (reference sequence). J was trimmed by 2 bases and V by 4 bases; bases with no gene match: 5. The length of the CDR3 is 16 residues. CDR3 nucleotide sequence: TGTGCCAGCAGCCCCCGACTAGCGGGGCCCTACAATGAGCAGTTCTTC. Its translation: CASSPRLAGPYNEQFF.

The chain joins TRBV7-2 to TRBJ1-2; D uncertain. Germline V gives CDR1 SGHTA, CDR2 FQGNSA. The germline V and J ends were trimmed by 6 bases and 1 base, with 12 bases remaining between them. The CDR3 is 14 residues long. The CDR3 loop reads CASRPDRDNYGYTF. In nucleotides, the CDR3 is TGTGCCAGCAGGCCTGACCGGGATAACTATGGCTACACCTTC. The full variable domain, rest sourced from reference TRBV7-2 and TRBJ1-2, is GAGVSQSPSNKVTEKGKDVELRCDPISGHTALYWYRQSLGQGLEFLIYFQGNSAPDKSGLPSDRFSAERTGGSVSTLTIQRTQQEDSAVYLCASRPDRDNYGYTFGSGTRLTVV.

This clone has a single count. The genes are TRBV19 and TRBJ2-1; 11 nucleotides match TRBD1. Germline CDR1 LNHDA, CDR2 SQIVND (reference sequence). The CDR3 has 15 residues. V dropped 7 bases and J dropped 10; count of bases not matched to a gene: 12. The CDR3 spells CASKSDRGLGVEQFF. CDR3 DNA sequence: TGTGCCAGTAAATCGGACAGGGGGCTAGGAGTCGAGCAGTTCTTC. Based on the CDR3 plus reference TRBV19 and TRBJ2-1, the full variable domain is DGGITQSPKYLFRKEGQNVTLSCEQNLNHDAMYWYRQDPGQGLRLIYYSQIVNDFQKGDIAEGYSVSREKKESFPLTVTSAQKNPTAFYLCASKSDRGLGVEQFFGPGTRLTVL.

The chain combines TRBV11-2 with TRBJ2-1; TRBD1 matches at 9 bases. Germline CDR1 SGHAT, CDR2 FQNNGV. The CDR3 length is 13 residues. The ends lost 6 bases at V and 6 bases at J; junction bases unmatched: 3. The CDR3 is CASRDRGGNEQFF. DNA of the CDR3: TGTGCCAGCAGGGACAGGGGAGGCAATGAGCAGTTCTTC.

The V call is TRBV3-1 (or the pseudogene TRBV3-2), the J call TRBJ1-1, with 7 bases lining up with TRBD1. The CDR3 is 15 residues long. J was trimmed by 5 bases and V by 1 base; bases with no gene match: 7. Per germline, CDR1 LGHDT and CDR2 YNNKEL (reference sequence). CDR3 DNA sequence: TGTGCCAGCAGCCAAGGCGACAGGGCTCGAACTGAAGCTTTCTTT. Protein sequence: CASSQGDRARTEAFF.

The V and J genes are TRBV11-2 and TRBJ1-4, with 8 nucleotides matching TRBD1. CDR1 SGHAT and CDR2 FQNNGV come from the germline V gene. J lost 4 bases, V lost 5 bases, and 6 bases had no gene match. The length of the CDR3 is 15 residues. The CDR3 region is CASSTRTGSNEKLFF. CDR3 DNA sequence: TGTGCCAGCAGCACGCGGACAGGGAGTAATGAAAAACTGTTTTTT.

The CDR3 loop reads CASSYSSVPTSSYYNEQFF. The CDR3 coding sequence is TGTGCCAGCAGTTACTCCTCAGTACCCACTAGCAGTTACTACAATGAGCAGTTCTTC. This sequence joins TRBV6-2 or TRBV6-3 and TRBJ2-1, with TRBD2 as a possible D gene (6 bases). The CDR3 runs 19 residues. V lost 0 bases to trimming and J lost 3 bases, with 21 bases between them. Germline V CDR1 and CDR2: MNHEY, SVGEGT.

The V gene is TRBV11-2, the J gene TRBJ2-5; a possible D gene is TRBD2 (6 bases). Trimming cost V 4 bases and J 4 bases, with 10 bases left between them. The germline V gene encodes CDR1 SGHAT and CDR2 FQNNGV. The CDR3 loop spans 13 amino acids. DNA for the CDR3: TGTGCCAGCAGCTCGGGGGTTGTAGAGACCCAGTACTTC. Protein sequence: CASSSGVVETQYF.

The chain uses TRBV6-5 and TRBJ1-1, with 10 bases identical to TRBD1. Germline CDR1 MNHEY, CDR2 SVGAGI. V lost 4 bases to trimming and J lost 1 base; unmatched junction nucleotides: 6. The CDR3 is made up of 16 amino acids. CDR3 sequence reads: CASSFSGTGANTEAFF. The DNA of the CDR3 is TGTGCCAGCAGTTTCTCAGGGACAGGGGCGAACACTGAAGCTTTCTTT.

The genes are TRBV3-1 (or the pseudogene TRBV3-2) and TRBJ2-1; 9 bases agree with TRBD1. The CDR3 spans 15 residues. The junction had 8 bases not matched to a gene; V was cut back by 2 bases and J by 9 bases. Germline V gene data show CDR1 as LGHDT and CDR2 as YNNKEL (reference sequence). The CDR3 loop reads CASSQSGQGPGEQFF. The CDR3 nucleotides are TGTGCCAGCAGCCAATCGGGACAGGGTCCCGGTGAGCAGTTCTTC.

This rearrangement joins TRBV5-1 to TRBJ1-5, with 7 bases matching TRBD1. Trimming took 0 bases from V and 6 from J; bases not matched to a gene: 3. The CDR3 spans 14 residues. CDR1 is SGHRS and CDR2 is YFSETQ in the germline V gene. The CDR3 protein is CASSLAAGGQPQHF. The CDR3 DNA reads TGCGCCAGCAGCTTGGCGGCAGGGGGTCAGCCCCAGCATTTT. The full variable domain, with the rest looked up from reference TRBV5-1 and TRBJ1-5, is KAGVTQTPRYLIKTRGQQVTLSCSPISGHRSVSWYQQTPGQGLQFLFEYFSETQRNKGNFPGRFSGRQFSNSRSEMNVSTLELGDSALYLCASSLAAGGQPQHFGDGTRLSIL.

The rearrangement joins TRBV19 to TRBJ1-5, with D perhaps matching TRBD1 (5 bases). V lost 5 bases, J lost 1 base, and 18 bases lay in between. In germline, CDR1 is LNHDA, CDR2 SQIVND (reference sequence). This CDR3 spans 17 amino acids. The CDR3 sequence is CASSPRFQGRSNQPQHF. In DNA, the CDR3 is TGTGCCAGTAGTCCCCGGTTTCAGGGTAGGAGCAATCAGCCCCAGCATTTT.

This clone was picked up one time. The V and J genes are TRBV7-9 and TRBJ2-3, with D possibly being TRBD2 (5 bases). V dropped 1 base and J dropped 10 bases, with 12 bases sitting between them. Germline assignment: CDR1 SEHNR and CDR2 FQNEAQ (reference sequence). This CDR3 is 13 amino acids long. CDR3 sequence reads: CASSLGTLGAQYF. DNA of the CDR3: TGTGCCAGCAGCTTAGGTACACTAGGAGCGCAGTATTTT.

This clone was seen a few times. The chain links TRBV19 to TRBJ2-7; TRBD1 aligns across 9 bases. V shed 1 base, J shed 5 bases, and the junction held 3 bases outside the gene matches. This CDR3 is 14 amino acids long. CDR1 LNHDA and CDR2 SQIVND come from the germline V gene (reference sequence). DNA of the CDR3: TGTGCCAGTAGTATAGTAGGACAGGGGAACGAGCAGTACTTC. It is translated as CASSIVGQGNEQYF.

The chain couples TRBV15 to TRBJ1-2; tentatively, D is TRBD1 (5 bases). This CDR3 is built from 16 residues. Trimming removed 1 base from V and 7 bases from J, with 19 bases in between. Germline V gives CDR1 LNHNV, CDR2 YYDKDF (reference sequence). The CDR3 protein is CATSRGKGLGSGGYTF. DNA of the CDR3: TGTGCCACCAGCAGAGGAAAGGGACTTGGTTCTGGTGGCTACACCTTC.

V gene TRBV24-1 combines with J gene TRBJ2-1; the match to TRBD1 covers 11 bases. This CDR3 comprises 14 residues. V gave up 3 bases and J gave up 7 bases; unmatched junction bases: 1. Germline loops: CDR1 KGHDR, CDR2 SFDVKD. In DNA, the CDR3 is TGTGCCACCAGTGATAGGGACAGGGGGAATGAGCAGTTCTTC. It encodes CATSDRDRGNEQFF.

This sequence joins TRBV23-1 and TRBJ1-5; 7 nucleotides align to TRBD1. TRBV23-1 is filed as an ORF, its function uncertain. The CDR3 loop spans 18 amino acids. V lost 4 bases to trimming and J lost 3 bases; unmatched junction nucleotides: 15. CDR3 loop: CASSRGSREDRDNQPQHF. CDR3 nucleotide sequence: TGCGCCAGCAGTCGCGGAAGCAGGGAAGACAGGGACAATCAGCCCCAGCATTTT.

The DNA for the CDR3 is TGTGCCAGCAGCCTACGTCAGGGGGGCCACTATGGCTACACCTTC. This gives the protein CASSLRQGGHYGYTF. The rearrangement links TRBV11-2 to TRBJ1-2; 7 positions match TRBD1. Germline CDR1 and CDR2: SGHAT and FQNNGV. V gave up 5 bases and J gave up 3 bases; unmatched junction bases: 9. The CDR3 extends over 15 amino acids.

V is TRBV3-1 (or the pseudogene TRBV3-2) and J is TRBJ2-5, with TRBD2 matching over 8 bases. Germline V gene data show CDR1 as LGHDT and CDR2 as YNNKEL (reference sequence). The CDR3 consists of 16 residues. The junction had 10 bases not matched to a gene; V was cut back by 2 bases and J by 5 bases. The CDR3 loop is CASSQWDGGADETQYF. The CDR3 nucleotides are TGTGCCAGCAGCCAATGGGACGGGGGGGCCGATGAGACCCAGTACTTC.

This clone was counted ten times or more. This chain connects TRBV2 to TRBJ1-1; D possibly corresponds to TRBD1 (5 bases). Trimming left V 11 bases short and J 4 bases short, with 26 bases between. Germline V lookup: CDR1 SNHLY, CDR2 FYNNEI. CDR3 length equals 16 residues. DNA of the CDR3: TGTGCCTCAACTACTGCCTCGTCAGGGTTGGGCACTGAAGCTTTCTTT. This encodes CASTTASSGLGTEAFF.